This T cell receptor beta chain emerged from a study of CD8 T cells in Susac syndrome. It was with random hexamers that 0.5 to 1 ug RNA was reverse transcribed. TCR beta CDR3 was amplified by immunoSEQ multiplex PCR. This amplification extended across 54 Vbeta and 13 Jbeta segments. Each CDR3 protein gets one entry after TCRdb re-called the immunoSEQ multiplex PCR reads with MiXCR. The sample yields about 210,000 distinct CDR3 sequences, 95% seen once. The junction had 5 bases not matched to a gene; V was cut back by 7 bases and J by 6 bases. The germline V gene has CDR1 LGHDT and CDR2 YNNKEL (reference sequence). The CDR3 sequence is 12 residues long. It was negative isolation that provided the CD8+ and CD4+ T cells, whereas TEMRA cells were enriched by FACS.

Material for sequencing was CD4+ T cells from PBMCs. The V and J genes are TRBV3-1 and TRBJ1-2; 7 bases align to TRBD1. This clonotype was sampled from a human donor with multiple sclerosis. As DNA, the CDR3 is TGTGCCAGCAAAAAGGGACAGCATGGCTACACCTTC. Its protein is CASKKGQHGYTF.